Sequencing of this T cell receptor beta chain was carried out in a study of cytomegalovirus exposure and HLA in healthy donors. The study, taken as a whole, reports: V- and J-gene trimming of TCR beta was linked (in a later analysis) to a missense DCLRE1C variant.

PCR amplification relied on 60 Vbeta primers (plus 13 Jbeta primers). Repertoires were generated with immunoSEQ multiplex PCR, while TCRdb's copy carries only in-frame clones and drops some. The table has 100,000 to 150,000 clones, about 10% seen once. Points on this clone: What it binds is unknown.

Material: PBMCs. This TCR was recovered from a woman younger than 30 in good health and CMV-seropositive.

The CDR3: CASSLDQLASGELFF. As DNA, the CDR3 is TGTGCCAGCAGCTTAGACCAACTAGCGTCCGGGGAGCTGTTTTTT. V is TRBV7-3 and J is TRBJ2-2, with 7 bases aligning to TRBD2. This CDR3 region has 15 residues. V was pared by 2 bases and J by 6 bases, with 6 bases of the junction left unmatched. Germline loops: CDR1 SGHTA, CDR2 FQGTGA. The full variable domain, rest sourced from reference TRBV7-3 and TRBJ2-2, is GAGVSQTPSNKVTEKGKYVELRCDPISGHTALYWYRQSLGQGPEFLIYFQGTGAADDSGLPNDRFFAVRPEGSVSTLKIQRTERGDSAVYLCASSLDQLASGELFFGEGSRLTVL.